The entry that follows covers one T cell receptor beta chain sequence. The antigen is undetermined. Sequence at one end of the junction differs from germline and may be a read error. This entry comes from a study of radiotherapy plus CTLA-4 blockade in lung cancer. Looking at the study overall: Objective response rate was 18%; disease control rate, around 31%.

The assay was immunoSEQ multiplex PCR, and TCRdb's table has in-frame clones only and misses some. The table has fewer than 140,000 clones, over 75% seen once. Study-level results: Blood TCR clones of tumor origin expanded after radiotherapy plus ipilimumab.

The specimen comprised peripheral blood, sampled from a patient treated with radiotherapy plus ipilimumab. The receptor was derived from a human donor with non-small cell lung cancer that progressed on radiotherapy plus ipilimumab. Some clones in this sample may be carry-over from other donors' samples.

The CDR3 spells CASSVRQVLHSENTGELFF. CDR3 coding DNA: TGTGCCAGCAGCGTCCGACAGGTGCTCCACTCGGAGAACACCGGGGAGCTGTTTTTC. J is TRBJ2-2 and V is TRBV7-3; a possible D gene is TRBD1 (6 bases). This CDR3 region has 19 residues. Germline V gene lookup returns CDR1 SGHTA and CDR2 FQGTGA.